These 28 T cell receptor beta chains were all obtained from the same sample, sequenced in a study of T cells in localized non-small cell lung cancer. Data came from immunoSEQ multiplex PCR; TCRdb stores just in-frame clones and leaves some out. Counted here are tens of thousands of clones, roughly 90% occurring once; the ten biggest clones make up about 1.1%. This sample comprised peripheral blood, obtained before any cancer treatment. Receptor source: a woman aged 35 to 69 with stage I lung adenocarcinoma.

V gene TRBV9 combines with J gene TRBJ1-4, with D maybe TRBD1 (5 bases). Between the trimmed V and J ends, which lost 0 bases and 2 bases, there was a span of 8 bases. The germline gives CDR1 SGDLS, CDR2 YYNGEE. The CDR3 has 15 amino acids. The CDR3 loop is CASSVDAGTNEKLFF. CDR3 nucleotide sequence: TGTGCCAGCAGCGTAGACGCAGGGACTAATGAAAAACTGTTTTTT. Looking up the rest from reference TRBV9 and TRBJ1-4 gives the full variable domain: DSGVTQTPKHLITATGQRVTLRCSPRSGDLSVYWYQQSLDQGLQFLIQYYNGEERAKGNILERFSAQQFPDLHSELNLSSLELGDSALYFCASSVDAGTNEKLFFGSGTQLSVL.

V is TRBV19 and J is TRBJ1-2; 9 nucleotides agree with TRBD1. The germline V gene has CDR1 LNHDA and CDR2 SQIVND (reference sequence). The V segment lost 10 bases and the J segment 3 bases; nucleotides outside the gene matches: 12. CDR3 length: 15 residues. As DNA, the CDR3 is TGTGCCACCACGTCCCCGGGACAGGGCGACTATGGCTACACCTTC. Protein: CATTSPGQGDYGYTF.

The chain is built from TRBV18 and TRBJ2-1, with D perhaps TRBD1 (6 bases). Trimming cost V 5 bases and J 9 bases, with 11 bases left between them. The CDR3 length is 12 residues. From germline, CDR1 is KGHSH and CDR2 LQKENI. The CDR3 nucleotides read TGTGCCAGCTCATCACAGGGCTTTGAGCAGTTCTTC. As protein: CASSSQGFEQFF.

V is TRBV15 and J is TRBJ1-1, with TRBD1 as a possible D gene (6 bases). CDR1 is LNHNV and CDR2 is YYDKDF in the germline V gene (reference sequence). The CDR3 loop spans 20 amino acids. V lost 1 base and J lost 0, with 24 bases in between. The CDR3 is CATSRGLGGRGKSMNTEAFF. CDR3 bases: TGTGCCACCAGCAGAGGGCTTGGGGGGCGAGGAAAATCCATGAACACTGAAGCTTTCTTT.

V and J are TRBV28 and TRBJ1-5; D remains unclear. Germline V gene sequence: CDR1 MDHEN, CDR2 SYDVKM. The CDR3 sequence is 12 residues long. V was trimmed by 7 bases and J by 3 bases, leaving 7 bases between them. Written as DNA, the CDR3 is TGTGCCAGCACGTCCCTCAATCAGCCCCAGCATTTT. It codes for CASTSLNQPQHF. Full variable domain (missing parts from reference TRBV28 and TRBJ1-5): DVKVTQSSRYLVKRTGEKVFLECVQDMDHENMFWYRQDPGLGLRLIYFSYDVKMKEKGDIPEGYSVSREKKERFSLILESASTNQTSMYLCASTSLNQPQHFGDGTRLSIL.

This clone was counted a few times. V usage is TRBV27 and J usage is TRBJ2-2; TRBD1 is a possible D gene (7 bases). From germline, CDR1 is MNHEY and CDR2 SMNVEV (reference sequence). Trimming cost V 3 bases and J 1 base, with 15 bases left between them. The CDR3 extends over 17 amino acids. The CDR3: CASSFIRGALNTGELFF. The CDR3 region has the DNA TGTGCCAGCAGTTTTATCAGGGGGGCGCTGAACACCGGGGAGCTGTTTTTT.

This clone occurred a few times. The chain recombines TRBV2 with TRBJ2-2; 8 bases line up with TRBD2. Losses at the gene ends were 3 bases for V and 5 bases for J; bases not matched to a gene: 5. Germline V gene sequence: CDR1 SNHLY, CDR2 FYNNEI. CDR3 length equals 15 residues. The CDR3 DNA reads as TGTGCCAGCAGTGAGGCGGGGGGAGGGACCGGGGAGCTGTTTTTT. Its protein product is CASSEAGGGTGELFF. Full variable domain (remainder filled in from reference TRBV2 and TRBJ2-2): EPEVTQTPSHQVTQMGQEVILRCVPISNHLYFYWYRQILGQKVEFLVSFYNNEISEKSEIFDDQFSVERPDGSNFTLKIRSTKLEDSAMYFCASSEAGGGTGELFFGEGSRLTVL.

The chain links TRBV7-8 to TRBJ1-3; D gene uncertain. Germline V CDR1 and CDR2: SGHVS, FQNEAQ. The V gene lost 4 bases and the J gene lost 5 bases, with 6 bases spanning the gap. CDR3 length equals 12 residues. The CDR3 DNA reads TGTGCCAGCAGCTCGGATAGAAACACCATATATTTT. The encoded protein is CASSSDRNTIYF.

This clone ranks as medium-sized. V is TRBV4-3 and J is TRBJ1-2, with D unclear. V lost 0 bases, J lost 4 bases, and 9 bases lay in between. From germline, CDR1 is LGHNA and CDR2 YSLEER. This CDR3 has 14 residues. The CDR3 DNA is TGCGCCAGCAGCCAAGACCGGACCGGCTATGGCTACACCTTC. Amino acid sequence: CASSQDRTGYGYTF.

The V gene is TRBV9, the J gene TRBJ1-5; perhaps TRBD1 as D (5 bases). CDR1 SGDLS and CDR2 YYNGEE come from the germline V gene. The CDR3 has 15 amino acids. With 0 bases removed from V and 4 bases from J, the gap between germline ends came to 11 bases. In nucleotides, the CDR3 is TGTGCCAGCAGCGTAGATTCAGGGTCGAATCAGCCCCAGCATTTT. Its protein product is CASSVDSGSNQPQHF.

CDR3 amino acids: CASGLVLDRGIGEQYF. Here the CDR3 DNA reads TGTGCTAGTGGTTTGGTACTAGACAGGGGGATTGGGGAGCAGTACTTC. The chain employs TRBV12-5 and TRBJ2-7; 9 nucleotides agree with TRBD1. Germline values: CDR1 LGHNT, CDR2 FRNRAP. CDR3 length: 16 residues. The V segment lost 0 bases and the J segment 7 bases; nucleotides outside the gene matches: 10.

In this sample, this clone turned up once. The chain is built from TRBV4-1 and TRBJ2-4; D remains unclear. V was clipped by 1 base and J by 2 bases, with 15 bases between them. CDR3 length: 17 residues. CDR1 is MGHRA and CDR2 is YSYEKL in the germline V gene. The chain's CDR3 is CASSQGPSMGSKNIQYF. The CDR3, as DNA: TGCGCCAGCAGCCAAGGGCCCAGTATGGGTTCCAAAAACATTCAGTACTTC.

This clone came up once. The chain joins TRBV2 to TRBJ2-2, with 7 bases matching TRBD2. J gave up 6 bases and V 6 bases, and 10 bases lay outside the gene matches. Germline V gene data show CDR1 as SNHLY and CDR2 as FYNNEI. The CDR3 has 15 residues. The CDR3 nucleotides read TGTGCCAGCAGCGGGAGCCTAGCGGCGGCCGGGGAGCTGTTTTTT. This encodes CASSGSLAAAGELFF. Drawing the rest from reference TRBV2 and TRBJ2-2, the complete variable domain is EPEVTQTPSHQVTQMGQEVILRCVPISNHLYFYWYRQILGQKVEFLVSFYNNEISEKSEIFDDQFSVERPDGSNFTLKIRSTKLEDSAMYFCASSGSLAAAGELFFGEGSRLTVL.

The gene calls are TRBV4-1 and TRBJ2-7, with D possibly TRBD1 on 5 matching bases. The CDR3 is 12 residues long. V was pared by 5 bases and J by 6 bases, with 11 bases between. CDR1 and CDR2 from the germline V gene are MGHRA and YSYEKL. CDR3 region: CASSNRLGEQYF. The DNA for the CDR3 is TGCGCCAGCAGCAACAGGTTAGGCGAGCAGTACTTC.

The sample holds a few counts of this clone. V is TRBV5-4 and J is TRBJ2-3; the D is unclear. Trimming left V 4 bases short and J 0 bases short, with 3 bases between. This CDR3 is 12 amino acids long. Germline assignment: CDR1 SGHNT and CDR2 YYREEE (reference sequence). The CDR3 bases are TGTGCCAGCAGCCTAAGCACAGATACGCAGTATTTT. It is translated as CASSLSTDTQYF.

The J gene is TRBJ2-5, the V gene TRBV7-2; D gene unclear. Germline CDR1 and CDR2: SGHTA and FQGNSA. V lost 1 base to trimming and J lost 5 bases, with 11 bases between them. The CDR3 consists of 14 residues. The CDR3 nucleotides read TGTGCCAGCAGCTTAGGACGGTCCGAGGAGACCCAGTACTTC. Translating it yields CASSLGRSEETQYF.

The rearrangement joins TRBV19 to TRBJ1-1; D not certain. The germline V gene has CDR1 LNHDA and CDR2 SQIVND (reference sequence). CDR3 size: 13 residues. V was trimmed by 7 bases and J by 8 bases, leaving 17 bases between them. Written as DNA, the CDR3 is TGTGCCAGTACCATAGACGGGAAAAGGGAAGCTTTCTTT. It yields the protein CASTIDGKREAFF.

The chain joins TRBV6-5 to TRBJ2-2, with TRBD1 identical over 8 bases. The germline V gene encodes CDR1 MNHEY and CDR2 SVGAGI. The V and J ends lost 5 bases and 7 bases, in that order; junction bases with no gene match: 3. The CDR3 runs 13 residues. The CDR3 coding sequence is TGTGCCAGCAGTAAAACAGGGGGCGGGGAGCTGTTTTTT. Translated, it gives CASSKTGGGELFF.

The chain links TRBV5-4 to TRBJ2-7, with a possible D match to TRBD2 (7 bases). The germline gives CDR1 SGHNT, CDR2 YYREEE (reference sequence). The CDR3 is 14 amino acids. Trimming stripped 3 bases from V and 9 bases from J, with 19 bases between. The CDR3 protein is CASSSGGFGEGQYF. In nucleotides, the CDR3 is TGTGCCAGCAGCTCTGGGGGCTTTGGGGAGGGGCAGTACTTC.

The chain carries TRBV6-5 and TRBJ2-1, with 9 nucleotides matching TRBD2. The V gene end was trimmed by 2 bases and the J gene end by 6 bases; junction bases not matched to a gene: 5. Germline loops: CDR1 MNHEY, CDR2 SVGAGI. This CDR3 has 15 residues. The DNA for the CDR3 is TGTGCCAGCAGTTACCCCGGACTAGCGAGCAATGAGCAGTTCTTC. Residues: CASSYPGLASNEQFF.

The chain joins TRBV20-1 to TRBJ2-7, with D unresolved. In germline, CDR1 is DFQATT, CDR2 SNEGSKA (reference sequence). The CDR3 totals 10 residues. V lost 3 bases and J lost 3, with 3 bases in between. CDR3 nucleotides: TGCAGTGCTAGCATCTACGAGCAGTACTTC. It codes for CSASIYEQYF.

V is TRBV4-1 and J is TRBJ2-7, with 8 bases matching TRBD1. The V gene end was trimmed by 4 bases and the J gene end by 3 bases; junction bases not matched to a gene: 11. Germline CDR1 is MGHRA and CDR2 is YSYEKL. CDR3 length equals 16 residues. The CDR3 reads CASSPAGTGGGYEQYF. The CDR3 DNA follows: TGCGCCAGCAGCCCCGCCGGCACAGGGGGAGGCTACGAGCAGTACTTC.

This chain links TRBV2 with TRBJ2-1; D may be TRBD1 (6 bases). V gave up 7 bases and J gave up 5 bases, with 12 bases separating them. The V gene's germline CDR1 is SNHLY and CDR2 FYNNEI. The CDR3 spans 13 residues. The CDR3 DNA reads as TGTGCCAGCACCTACAGGGTCGACAATGAGCAGTTCTTC. Residues: CASTYRVDNEQFF.

The genes are TRBV11-3 and TRBJ2-1, with 13 bases lining up with TRBD2. Trimming at V came to 5 bases and at J to 4 bases, leaving 5 bases not matched to a gene. The CDR3 covers 16 residues. Germline V gives CDR1 SGHNT, CDR2 YENEEA. Here the CDR3 DNA reads TGTGCCAGCAGCCTCGGACTAGCGGGGGATTACAATGAGCAGTTCTTC. Amino acid sequence: CASSLGLAGDYNEQFF.

This clone has just one count. V usage is TRBV7-2 and J usage is TRBJ2-7, with 11 bases lining up with TRBD2. The germline V gene has CDR1 SGHTA and CDR2 FQGNSA. The CDR3 spans 16 residues. Trimming removed 0 bases from V and 4 bases from J; junction bases left unmatched: 5. CDR3 loop: CASSLAASGGIYEQYF. As DNA, the CDR3 is TGTGCCAGCAGCTTAGCGGCTAGCGGGGGGATATACGAGCAGTACTTC.

V is TRBV6-1 and J is TRBJ2-7, with a possible D match to TRBD1 (5 bases). The germline V gene has CDR1 MNHNS and CDR2 SASEGT. The germline V and J ends were trimmed by 4 bases and 3 bases, with 10 bases remaining between them. The CDR3 runs 13 residues. DNA for the CDR3: TGTGCCAGCAGTGCCGACAGACGCTACGAGCAGTACTTC. Its protein is CASSADRRYEQYF.

The V and J genes are TRBV4-3 and TRBJ2-7; D gene uncertain. From germline, CDR1 is LGHNA and CDR2 YSLEER. V lost 1 base and J 6 bases, leaving 19 bases between the germline ends. The CDR3 loop spans 16 amino acids. CDR3 nucleotide sequence: TGCGCCAGCAGCCAAGGTGTGTCGCATGGAAGCGTCGAGCAGTACTTC. Protein sequence: CASSQGVSHGSVEQYF.

The CDR3 region has the DNA TGTGCCAGCAGATCCCAGACAGAGAACACTGAAGCTTTCTTT. This translates into CASRSQTENTEAFF. The V gene is TRBV6-6, the J gene TRBJ1-1; TRBD1 might be the D (5 bases). CDR1 is MNHNY and CDR2 is SVGAGI in the germline V gene (reference sequence). The V and J ends lost 6 bases and 1 base respectively, with 12 bases between them. The CDR3 spans 14 residues.